Following are 4 T cell receptor beta chains from one sample sequenced in a study of identical twins (dated by TCRdb to 2016 to 2017). The library was produced with 5' RACE. For sequencing, an Illumina HiSeq 2000 was employed. In-frame beta chains were kept once TCRdb had trimmed the public reads at Q25 with fastp and called clones with MiXCR. Records with the same CDR3 protein are collapsed into one entry carrying the most frequent genes and DNA. The sample table holds 260,000 or so distinct CDR3 sequences, of which around 7.6% were seen once. The ten largest clonotypes hold 5.4% of the sample. This same sample was also part of a study on yellow fever vaccine responses in identical twins.

Specimen: CD8+ T cells sorted from blood. All receptors derive from a woman under 30 in good health.

This clonotype showed up just a few times. The chain carries TRBV24-1 and TRBJ2-3, with D hard to call. CDR3 size: 14 residues. Trimming stripped 3 bases from V and 0 bases from J, with 6 bases between. Germline V CDR1 and CDR2: KGHDR, SFDVKD. The CDR3: CATSDDKSTDTQYF. The CDR3 bases are TGTGCCACCAGTGATGACAAAAGCACAGATACGCAGTATTTT.

This chain connects TRBV4-1 to TRBJ2-5; TRBD2 matches at 8 bases. This CDR3 spans 15 amino acids. The V gene's germline CDR1 is MGHRA and CDR2 YSYEKL. V dropped 0 bases and J dropped 4; count of bases not matched to a gene: 4. Written as DNA, the CDR3 is TGCGCCAGCAGCCAAGAGGGTCTAGCGGGAGAGACCCAGTACTTC. Amino acid sequence: CASSQEGLAGETQYF.

This clonotype was picked up a small number of times. The V gene is TRBV6-5, the J gene TRBJ2-5; 8 bases map to TRBD2. Germline assignment: CDR1 MNHEY and CDR2 SVGAGI. This CDR3 spans 15 amino acids. With 3 bases clipped from V and 4 bases from J, the junction kept 7 bases outside the gene matches. The chain's CDR3 is CASSYVAGSRETQYF. The CDR3 bases are TGTGCCAGCAGTTATGTAGCGGGAAGTCGAGAGACCCAGTACTTC.

This clonotype was counted only a few times. V usage is TRBV19 and J usage is TRBJ1-2; D gene uncertain. Germline V gene sequence: CDR1 LNHDA, CDR2 SQIVND (reference sequence). The CDR3 is 15 amino acids. The ends were cut back, 4 bases at V and 4 bases at J, with 16 bases in the middle. The DNA of the CDR3 is TGTGCCAGTAGTACGGAATACATTGAGGGCTATGGCTACACCTTC. Translation gives CASSTEYIEGYGYTF.